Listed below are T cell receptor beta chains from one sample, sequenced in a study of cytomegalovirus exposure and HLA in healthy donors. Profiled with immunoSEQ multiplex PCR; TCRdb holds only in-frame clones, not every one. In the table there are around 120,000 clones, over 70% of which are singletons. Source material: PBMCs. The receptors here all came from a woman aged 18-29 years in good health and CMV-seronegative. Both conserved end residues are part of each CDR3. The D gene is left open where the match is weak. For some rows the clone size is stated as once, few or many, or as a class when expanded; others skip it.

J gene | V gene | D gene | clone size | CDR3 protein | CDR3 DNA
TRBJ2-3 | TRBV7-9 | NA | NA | CASTSSGEPFPDTQYF | TGTGCCAGCACGAGTTCAGGGGAGCCATTTCCAGATACGCAGTATTTT
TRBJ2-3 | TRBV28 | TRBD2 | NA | CASSLTSTSGGRDTQYF | TGTGCCAGCAGTTTAACCTCGACTAGCGGGGGCAGAGATACGCAGTATTTT
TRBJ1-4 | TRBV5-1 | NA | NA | CASSSTPQGFAEKLFF | TGCGCCAGCAGCTCCACGCCACAGGGATTTGCTGAAAAACTGTTTTTT
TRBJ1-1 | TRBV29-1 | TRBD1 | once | CSVGSGGIFPEAFF | TGCAGCGTTGGGTCAGGGGGCATTTTTCCTGAAGCTTTCTTT
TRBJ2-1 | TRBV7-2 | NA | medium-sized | CASSLEGGGAGYNEQFF | TGTGCCAGCAGCTTAGAGGGCGGCGGGGCTGGATACAATGAGCAGTTCTTC
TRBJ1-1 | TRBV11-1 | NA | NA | CASSLDSGGTEAFF | TGTGCCAGCAGCTTAGATTCTGGGGGGACTGAAGCTTTCTTT
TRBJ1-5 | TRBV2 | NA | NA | CASSGGDFGNQPQHF | TGTGCCAGCAGTGGGGGGGATTTCGGCAATCAGCCCCAGCATTTT
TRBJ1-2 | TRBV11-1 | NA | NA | CASSLTGLNYGYTF | TGTGCCAGCAGCTTAACAGGGTTGAACTATGGCTACACCTTC
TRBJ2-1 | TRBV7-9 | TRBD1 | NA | CASSPQGANEQFF | TGTGCCAGCAGCCCCCAGGGGGCCAATGAGCAGTTCTTC
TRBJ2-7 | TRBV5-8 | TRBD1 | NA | CAGQASSEQYF | TGTGCCGGACAGGCTTCGAGCGAGCAGTACTTC
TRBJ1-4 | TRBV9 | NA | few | CASSAPVTSLEEKLFF | TGTGCCAGCAGCGCACCAGTGACAAGTCTGGAAGAAAAACTGTTTTTT
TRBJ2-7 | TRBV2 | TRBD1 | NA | CASSWTGPYEQYF | TGTGCCAGCAGTTGGACAGGCCCTTACGAGCAGTACTTC
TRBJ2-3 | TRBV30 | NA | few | CAWAAETGDTQYF | TGTGCCTGGGCGGCGGAGACCGGGGATACGCAGTATTTT
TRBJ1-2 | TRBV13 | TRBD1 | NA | CASSFLRDRGDYGYTF | TGTGCCAGCAGCTTTCTCCGGGACAGGGGAGACTATGGCTACACCTTC
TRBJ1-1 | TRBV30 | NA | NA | CAWTDTEAFF | TGTGCCTGGACCGACACTGAAGCTTTCTTT
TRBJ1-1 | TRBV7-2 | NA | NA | CASSKYRAYNTEAFF | TGTGCCAGCAGCAAGTACAGAGCCTACAACACTGAAGCTTTCTTT
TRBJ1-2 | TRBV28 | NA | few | CASSLPTGMDYGYTF | TGTGCCAGCAGTTTACCTACAGGGATGGACTATGGCTACACCTTC
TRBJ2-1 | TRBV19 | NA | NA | CASSPGQSSYNEQFF | TGTGCCAGTAGCCCCGGACAGAGCTCCTACAATGAGCAGTTCTTC
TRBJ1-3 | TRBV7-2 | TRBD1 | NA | CASSLRQGQLTPSGNTIYF | TGTGCCAGCAGCTTACGACAGGGCCAACTCACCCCCTCTGGAAACACCATATATTTT
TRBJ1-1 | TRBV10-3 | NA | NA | CAIKEGRNTEAFF | TGTGCCATCAAGGAGGGTAGGAACACTGAAGCTTTCTTT
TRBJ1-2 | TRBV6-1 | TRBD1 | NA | CASSNGTAWETGYTF | TGTGCCAGCAGTAACGGGACAGCGTGGGAAACTGGCTACACCTTC
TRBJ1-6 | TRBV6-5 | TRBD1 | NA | CASRPRGQGNSPLHF | TGTGCCAGCAGACCACGGGGACAGGGGAATTCACCCCTCCACTTT
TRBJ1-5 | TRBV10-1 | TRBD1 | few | CARPGQGDPLSQHF | TGCGCCAGACCGGGACAGGGGGACCCTCTCTCCCAGCATTTT
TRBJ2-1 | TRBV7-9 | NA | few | CASSLALGASWYNEQFF | TGTGCCAGCAGCTTAGCCCTTGGGGCAAGTTGGTACAATGAGCAGTTCTTC